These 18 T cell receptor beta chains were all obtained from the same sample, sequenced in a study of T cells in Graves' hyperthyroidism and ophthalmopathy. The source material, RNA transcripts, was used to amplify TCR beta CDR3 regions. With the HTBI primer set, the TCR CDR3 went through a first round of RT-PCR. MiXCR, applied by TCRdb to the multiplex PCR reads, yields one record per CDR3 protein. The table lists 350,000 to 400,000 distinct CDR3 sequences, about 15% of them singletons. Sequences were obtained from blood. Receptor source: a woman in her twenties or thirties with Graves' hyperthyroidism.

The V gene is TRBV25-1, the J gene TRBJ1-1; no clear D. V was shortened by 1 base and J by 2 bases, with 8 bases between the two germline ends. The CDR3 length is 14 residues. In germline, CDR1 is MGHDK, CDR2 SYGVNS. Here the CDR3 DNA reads TGTGCCAGCAGTGAATCTGGGGAAAACACTGAAGCTTTCTTT. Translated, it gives CASSESGENTEAFF. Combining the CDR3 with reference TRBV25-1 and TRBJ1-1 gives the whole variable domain EADIYQTPRYLVIGTGKKITLECSQTMGHDKMYWYQQDPGMELHLIHYSYGVNSTEKGDLSSESTVSRIRTEHFPLTLESARPSHTSQYLCASSESGENTEAFFGQGTRLTVV.

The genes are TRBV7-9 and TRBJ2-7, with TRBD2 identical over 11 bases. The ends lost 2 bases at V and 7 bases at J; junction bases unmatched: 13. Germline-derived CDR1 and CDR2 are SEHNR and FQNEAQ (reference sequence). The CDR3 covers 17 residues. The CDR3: CASSLRRKGLAAEEQYF. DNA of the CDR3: TGTGCCAGCAGCTTAAGGCGGAAGGGACTAGCGGCAGAGGAGCAGTACTTC.

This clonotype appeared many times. The DNA for the CDR3 is TGTGCCAGCTCACCAACAGGGGGCTACGAGCAGTACTTC. Translated, it gives CASSPTGGYEQYF. The chain couples TRBV18 to TRBJ2-7; 8 bases are shared with TRBD1. Germline CDR1 reads KGHSH; CDR2 reads LQKENI. This CDR3 is 13 amino acids long. V was pared by 2 bases and J by 3 bases, with 0 bases of the junction left unmatched.

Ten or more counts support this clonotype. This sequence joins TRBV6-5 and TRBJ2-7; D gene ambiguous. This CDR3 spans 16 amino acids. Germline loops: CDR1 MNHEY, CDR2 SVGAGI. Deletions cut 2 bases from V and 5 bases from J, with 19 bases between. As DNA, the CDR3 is TGTGCCAGCAGTTACCCCCACGCAGCGAAGGACGACGAGCAGTACTTC. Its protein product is CASSYPHAAKDDEQYF.

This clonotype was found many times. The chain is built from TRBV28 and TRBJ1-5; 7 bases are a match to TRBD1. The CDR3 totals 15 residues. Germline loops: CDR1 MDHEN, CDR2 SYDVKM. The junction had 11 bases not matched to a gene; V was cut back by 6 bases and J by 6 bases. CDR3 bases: TGTGCCAGCAGCCCACAGGGGAGGCCTACTCAGCCCCAGCATTTT. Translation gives CASSPQGRPTQPQHF.

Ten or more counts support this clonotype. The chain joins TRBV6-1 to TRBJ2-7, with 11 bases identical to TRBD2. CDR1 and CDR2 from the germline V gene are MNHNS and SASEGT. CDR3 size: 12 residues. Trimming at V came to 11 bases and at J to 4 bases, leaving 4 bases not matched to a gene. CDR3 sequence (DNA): TGTGCCGCCGGGACTAGCGGTTACGAGCAGTACTTC. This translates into CAAGTSGYEQYF.

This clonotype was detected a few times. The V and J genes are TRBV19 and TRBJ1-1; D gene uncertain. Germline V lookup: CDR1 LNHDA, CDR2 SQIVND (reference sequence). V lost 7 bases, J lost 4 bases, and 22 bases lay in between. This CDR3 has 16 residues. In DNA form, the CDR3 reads TGTGCCAGTACCTCAACGGGGTTACTCCTGAGCACTGAAGCTTTCTTT. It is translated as CASTSTGLLLSTEAFF.

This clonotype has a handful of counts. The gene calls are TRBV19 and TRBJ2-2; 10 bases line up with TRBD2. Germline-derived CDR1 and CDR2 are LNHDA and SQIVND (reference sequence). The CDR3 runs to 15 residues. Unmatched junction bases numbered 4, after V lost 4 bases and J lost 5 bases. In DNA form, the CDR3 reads TGTGCCAGTAGTACTAGCGGGAGCAAGACCGGGGAGCTGTTTTTT. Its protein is CASSTSGSKTGELFF. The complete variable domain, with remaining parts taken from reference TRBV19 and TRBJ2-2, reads DGGITQSPKYLFRKEGQNVTLSCEQNLNHDAMYWYRQDPGQGLRLIYYSQIVNDFQKGDIAEGYSVSREKKESFPLTVTSAQKNPTAFYLCASSTSGSKTGELFFGEGSRLTVL.

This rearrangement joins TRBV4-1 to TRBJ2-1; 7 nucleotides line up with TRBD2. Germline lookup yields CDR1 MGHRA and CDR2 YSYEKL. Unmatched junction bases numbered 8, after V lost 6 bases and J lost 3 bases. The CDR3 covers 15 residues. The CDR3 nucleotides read TGCGCCAGCAGTCACCTGCGGGAGATCTACAATGAGCAGTTCTTC. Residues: CASSHLREIYNEQFF.

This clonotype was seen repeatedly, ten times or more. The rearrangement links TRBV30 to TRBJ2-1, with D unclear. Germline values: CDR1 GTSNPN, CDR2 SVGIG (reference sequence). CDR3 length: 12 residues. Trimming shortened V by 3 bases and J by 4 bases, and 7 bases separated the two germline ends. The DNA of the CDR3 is TGTGCCTGGAGGTTAGAGTACAATGAGCAGTTCTTC. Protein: CAWRLEYNEQFF.

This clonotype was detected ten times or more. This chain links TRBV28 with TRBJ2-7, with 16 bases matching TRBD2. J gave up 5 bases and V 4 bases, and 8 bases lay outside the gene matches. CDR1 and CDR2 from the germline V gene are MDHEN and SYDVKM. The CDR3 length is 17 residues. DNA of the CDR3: TGTGCCAGCAGTTCCCAGGGACTAGCGGGAGGGTCCGACGAGCAGTACTTC. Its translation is CASSSQGLAGGSDEQYF.

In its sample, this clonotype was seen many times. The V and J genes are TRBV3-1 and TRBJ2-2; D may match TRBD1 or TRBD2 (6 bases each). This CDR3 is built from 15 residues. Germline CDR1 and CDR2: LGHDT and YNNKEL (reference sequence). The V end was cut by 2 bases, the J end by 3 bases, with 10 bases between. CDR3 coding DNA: TGTGCCAGCAGCCAATACAGGGAGGACACCGGGGAGCTGTTTTTT. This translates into CASSQYREDTGELFF.

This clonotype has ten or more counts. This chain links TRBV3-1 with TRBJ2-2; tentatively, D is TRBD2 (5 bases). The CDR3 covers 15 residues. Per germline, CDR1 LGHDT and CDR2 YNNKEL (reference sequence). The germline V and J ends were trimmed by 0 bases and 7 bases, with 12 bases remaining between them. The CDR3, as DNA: TGTGCCAGCAGCCAAGATATCGGGAAAGACGGGGAGCTGTTTTTT. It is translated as CASSQDIGKDGELFF.

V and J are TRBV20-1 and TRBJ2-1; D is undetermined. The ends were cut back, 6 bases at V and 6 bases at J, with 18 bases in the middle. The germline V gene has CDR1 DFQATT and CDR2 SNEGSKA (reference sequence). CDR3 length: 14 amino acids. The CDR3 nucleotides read TGCAGTGCCCCTGACCTAGAGGTCAGCAATGAGCAGTTCTTC. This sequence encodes CSAPDLEVSNEQFF.

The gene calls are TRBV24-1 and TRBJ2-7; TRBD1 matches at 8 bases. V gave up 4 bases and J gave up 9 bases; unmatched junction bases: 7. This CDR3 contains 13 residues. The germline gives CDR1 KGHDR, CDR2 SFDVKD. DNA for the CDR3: TGTGCCACCAGTGACGCCGACAGGGGTGCGCAGTACTTC. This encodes CATSDADRGAQYF.

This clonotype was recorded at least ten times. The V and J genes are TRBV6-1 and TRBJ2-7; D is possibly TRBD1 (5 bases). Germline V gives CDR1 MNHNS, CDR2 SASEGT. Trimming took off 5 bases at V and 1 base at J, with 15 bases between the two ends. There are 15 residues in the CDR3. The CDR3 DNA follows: TGTGCCAGCAGTTATGGGGCTTTTGAGTCCTACGAGCAGTACTTC. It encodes CASSYGAFESYEQYF.

CDR3 residues: CSANGLAGGRETQYF. The DNA for the CDR3 is TGCAGTGCTAATGGACTAGCGGGAGGGAGAGAGACCCAGTACTTC. V and J are TRBV20-1 and TRBJ2-5; 15 nucleotides line up with TRBD2. CDR1 DFQATT and CDR2 SNEGSKA come from the germline V gene (reference sequence). This CDR3 contains 15 residues. J gave up 4 bases and V 4 bases, and 4 bases lay outside the gene matches.

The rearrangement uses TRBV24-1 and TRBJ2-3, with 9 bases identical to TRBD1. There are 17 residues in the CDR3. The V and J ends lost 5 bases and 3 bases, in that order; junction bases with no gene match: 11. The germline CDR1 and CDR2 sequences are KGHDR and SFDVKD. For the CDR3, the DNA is TGTGCCACCAGTGGCGGCCCCGGGACAGGGCTTACAGATACGCAGTATTTT. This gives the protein CATSGGPGTGLTDTQYF.